The TCR beta chain described here comes from a study of Ad26.COV2.S vaccination and SARS-CoV-2 variants. Whole-study context: Donor was in the COV1001 Ad26.COV2.S trial arm. Administration of Ad26.COV2.S was intramuscular, either once or twice 56 days apart.

Germline values: CDR1 MGHDK, CDR2 SYGVNS. The CDR3 is 13 amino acids. Deletions cut 4 bases from V and 4 bases from J, with 8 bases between. TCRdb's table, derived via immunoSEQ multiplex PCR, lists solely in-frame clones and lacks some. The sample has over 400,000 clones, around 93% seen once. Stated treatment: roughly 18 received Ad26.COV2.S at low or high dose, single or two shots; about 5 received placebo; per-sample allocation not given. It was on day 63 after the first vaccine or placebo injection that samples were taken. The receptor was isolated from a person between 18 and 60 years old who received the Ad26.COV2.S COVID-19 vaccine or a placebo. Here the sequenced sample was peripheral blood, taken in a trial of Ad26.COV2.S vaccine versus placebo. The chain employs TRBV25-1 and TRBJ1-3; D is uncertain. CDR3 coding DNA: TGTGCCAGCAGTGGCTCAGAAGGAAACACCATATATTTT. Its protein product is CASSGSEGNTIYF.